This entry lists 15 T cell receptor beta chains sequenced from one sample in a study of T cells in Graves' hyperthyroidism and ophthalmopathy. Amplification of TCR beta CDR3 regions used RNA as the template. First-round RT-PCR of the TCR CDR3 relied on the HTBI primer set. TCRdb re-analysed the multiplex PCR reads in MiXCR, keeping a single row per CDR3 protein. The sample carries around 530,000 distinct CDR3 sequences, about 15% recorded once. Sequenced sample: blood. The source of these receptors is a woman younger than 35 with Graves' ophthalmopathy.

This clonotype was observed a handful of times. The chain couples TRBV3-1 to TRBJ2-7, with 7 positions matching TRBD1. The CDR3 length is 15 residues. J lost 5 bases, V lost 0 bases, and 7 bases had no gene match. The V gene's germline CDR1 is LGHDT and CDR2 YNNKEL (reference sequence). CDR3 protein: CASSQDLTGFDEQYF. The CDR3 region has the DNA TGTGCCAGCAGCCAAGATCTGACAGGGTTCGACGAGCAGTACTTC.

The genes are TRBV19 and TRBJ1-2; possibly TRBD1 for D (6 bases). V was clipped by 2 bases and J by 0 bases, with 10 bases between them. Germline loops: CDR1 LNHDA, CDR2 SQIVND (reference sequence). The CDR3 contains 15 residues. The CDR3 is CASSISRGSNYGYTF. CDR3 DNA: TGTGCCAGTAGTATATCCAGGGGATCTAACTATGGCTACACCTTC.

This chain links TRBV24-1 with TRBJ2-5; D is possibly TRBD1 (6 bases). Germline-derived CDR1 and CDR2 are KGHDR and SFDVKD. V shed 3 bases and J shed 2 bases, with 9 bases lying between them. This CDR3 has 14 amino acids. CDR3: CATSDPDRQETQYF. In DNA form, the CDR3 reads TGTGCCACCAGTGATCCCGACAGGCAAGAGACCCAGTACTTC.

V is TRBV9 and J is TRBJ2-2, with D perhaps matching TRBD1 (6 bases). The germline V gene has CDR1 SGDLS and CDR2 YYNGEE. CDR3 length: 16 residues. V gave up 0 bases and J gave up 1 base, with 10 bases separating them. CDR3 region: CASSVEAGVNTGELFF. For the CDR3, the DNA is TGTGCCAGCAGCGTAGAGGCAGGGGTGAACACCGGGGAGCTGTTTTTT.

The rearrangement joins TRBV9 to TRBJ1-3; TRBD1 might be the D (6 bases). The CDR3 spans 16 residues. The V gene's germline CDR1 is SGDLS and CDR2 YYNGEE. Trimming took 2 bases from V and 2 from J, leaving 14 bases between them. CDR3 sequence: CASSVAGTPTGNTIYF. CDR3 DNA sequence: TGTGCCAGCAGCGTGGCCGGGACACCTACTGGAAACACCATATATTTT.

The V gene is TRBV30, the J gene TRBJ2-5; 12 bases fit TRBD2. In germline, CDR1 is GTSNPN, CDR2 SVGIG (reference sequence). V lost 2 bases and J lost 0; bases outside the gene matches: 10. This CDR3 is 18 amino acids long. The CDR3 DNA sequence: TGTGCCTGGAGTTCCACTAGCGGGGGGCCTTACTACCAAGAGACCCAGTACTTC. It codes for CAWSSTSGGPYYQETQYF.

As for this clonotype: One junction end disagrees with the germline gene, perhaps due to a read error. This rearrangement joins TRBV15 to TRBJ2-7; 10 bases agree with TRBD2. CDR3 length: 15 residues. The germline CDR1 and CDR2 sequences are LNHNV and YYDKDF (reference sequence). The CDR3 region is CATGRVPGTSDEQYF. The CDR3 bases are TGTGCCACCGGCAGAGTCCCCGGGACTAGCGACGAGCAGTACTTC.

This clonotype was recorded many times. The V gene is TRBV7-2, the J gene TRBJ2-1; 15 bases are shared with TRBD2. Germline trimming cut 5 bases from V and 8 bases from J; bases unmatched to any gene: 7. The germline CDR1 and CDR2 sequences are SGHTA and FQGNSA. This CDR3 contains 16 residues. The CDR3 sequence is CASSRTSGRARDEQFF. CDR3 coding DNA: TGTGCCAGCAGCCGGACTAGCGGGAGGGCCCGTGATGAGCAGTTCTTC. The whole variable domain, remainder taken from reference TRBV7-2 and TRBJ2-1, is GAGVSQSPSNKVTEKGKDVELRCDPISGHTALYWYRQSLGQGLEFLIYFQGNSAPDKSGLPSDRFSAERTGGSVSTLTIQRTQQEDSAVYLCASSRTSGRARDEQFFGPGTRLTVL.

This clonotype has just a few counts. The V call is TRBV9, the J call TRBJ2-3; 7 nucleotides line up with TRBD2. The V segment lost 7 bases and the J segment 5 bases; nucleotides outside the gene matches: 10. This CDR3 is 14 amino acids long. Per germline, CDR1 SGDLS and CDR2 YYNGEE. CDR3 amino acids: CASGRGGERDTQYF. The CDR3 DNA follows: TGTGCCAGCGGCCGGGGAGGGGAGAGAGATACGCAGTATTTT.

Notes on this clonotype: A much larger clone lies a single base off, so this may be a read error. The chain combines TRBV4-3 with TRBJ2-5, with 9 bases that match TRBD2. This CDR3 has 15 amino acids. The germline V gene encodes CDR1 LGHNA and CDR2 YSLEER. V shed 1 base and J 4 bases; nucleotides not matched to a gene: 4. The CDR3 loop is CASSQVAGAGETQYF. CDR3 nucleotide sequence: TGCGCCAGCAGCCAAGTAGCGGGAGCTGGAGAGACCCAGTACTTC.

The chain links TRBV27 to TRBJ2-7, with D hard to call. From germline, CDR1 is MNHEY and CDR2 SMNVEV (reference sequence). The CDR3 contains 14 residues. Trimming removed 2 bases from V and 4 bases from J, with 12 bases in between. Written as DNA, the CDR3 is TGTGCCAGCAGTTTAGGCAGTGGGAAATACGAGCAGTACTTC. Its translation is CASSLGSGKYEQYF.

The gene calls are TRBV5-1 and TRBJ2-1; 10 positions match TRBD2. The CDR3 extends over 14 amino acids. Trimming removed 5 bases from V and 7 bases from J; junction bases left unmatched: 6. Germline V lookup: CDR1 SGHRS, CDR2 YFSETQ. DNA for the CDR3: TGCGCCAGCAGTGAAGCGGGAGGGACGAATGAGCAGTTCTTC. This codes for CASSEAGGTNEQFF.

V and J are TRBV6-2 or TRBV6-3 and TRBJ1-3, with TRBD1 identical over 7 bases. CDR1 is MNHEY, CDR2 SVGEGT, per germline. CDR3 size: 16 residues. V was pared by 2 bases and J by 1 base, with 5 bases of the junction left unmatched. The CDR3 sequence: CASSYPLQGSGNTIYF. For the CDR3, the DNA is TGTGCCAGCAGTTACCCCTTACAGGGGTCTGGAAACACCATATATTTT.

This clonotype was seen a few times. This chain joins TRBV4-2 and TRBJ1-5, with a possible D match to TRBD1 (5 bases). The V end was cut by 0 bases, the J end by 3 bases, with 18 bases between. The germline CDR1 and CDR2 sequences are LGHNA and YNFKEQ. This CDR3 comprises 18 residues. For the CDR3, the DNA is TGTGCCAGCAGCCAAGATACCGGAGTAACGGGGCCCAATCAGCCCCAGCATTTT. It specifies CASSQDTGVTGPNQPQHF.

This rearrangement joins TRBV27 to TRBJ2-3; 8 bases match TRBD1. Germline CDR1 is MNHEY and CDR2 is SMNVEV (reference sequence). This CDR3 has 15 residues. J gave up 1 base and V 5 bases, and 5 bases lay outside the gene matches. The CDR3 spells CASSVQGERTDTQYF. The CDR3 DNA reads as TGTGCCAGCAGTGTACAGGGGGAGCGCACAGATACGCAGTATTTT.